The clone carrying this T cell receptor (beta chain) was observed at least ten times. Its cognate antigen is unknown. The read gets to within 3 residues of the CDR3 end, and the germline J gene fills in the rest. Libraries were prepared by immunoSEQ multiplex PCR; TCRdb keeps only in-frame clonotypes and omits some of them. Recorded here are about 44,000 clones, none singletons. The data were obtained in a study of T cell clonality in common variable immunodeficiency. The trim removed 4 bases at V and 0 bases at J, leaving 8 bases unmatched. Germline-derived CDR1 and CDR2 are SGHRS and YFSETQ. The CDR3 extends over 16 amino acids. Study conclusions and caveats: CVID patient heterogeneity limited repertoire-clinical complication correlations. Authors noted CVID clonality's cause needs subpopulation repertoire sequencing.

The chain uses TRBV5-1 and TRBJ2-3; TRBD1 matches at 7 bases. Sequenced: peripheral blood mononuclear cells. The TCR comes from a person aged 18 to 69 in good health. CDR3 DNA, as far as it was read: TGCGCCAGCAGCCGAGGGACAGACCGTAGCACAGATACG. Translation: CASSRGTDRSTDT. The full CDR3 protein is CASSRGTDRSTDTQYF. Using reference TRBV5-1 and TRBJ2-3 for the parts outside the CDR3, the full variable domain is KAGVTQTPRYLIKTRGQQVTLSCSPISGHRSVSWYQQTPGQGLQFLFEYFSETQRNKGNFPGRFSGRQFSNSRSEMNVSTLELGDSALYLCASSRGTDRSTDTQYFGPGTRLTVL.